A single sample is the source of the 21 T cell receptor beta chains below, sequenced in a study of T cells of healthy individuals (dated by TCRdb to the late 2010s). The library came from 5' RACE. The reads were generated on an Illumina MiSeq. The public reads were reanalyzed by TCRdb: fastp trimming at Q25, MiXCR alignment, in-frame beta chains only. Merged by CDR3 protein, the rows form single entries marked with the most common genes and DNA. This sample holds about 41,000 distinct CDR3 sequences; about 4.5% were observed only once. The ten largest clonotypes hold over 9% of the sample. The origin of the receptors is a human donor in good health.

This clonotype rates as medium-sized. This chain joins TRBV20-1 and TRBJ1-1; TRBD1 matches 7 bases. Germline values: CDR1 DFQATT, CDR2 SNEGSKA (reference sequence). The CDR3 is made up of 15 amino acids. V shed 0 bases and J 5 bases; nucleotides not matched to a gene: 9. CDR3: CSARDAWTGGTEAFF. The CDR3 DNA sequence: TGCAGTGCTAGAGACGCGTGGACAGGTGGGACTGAAGCTTTCTTT.

The gene calls are TRBV24-1 and TRBJ2-1; possibly TRBD1 for D (5 bases). Trimming left V 9 bases short and J 9 bases short, with 17 bases between. This CDR3 spans 13 amino acids. Germline V gene sequence: CDR1 KGHDR, CDR2 SFDVKD. As DNA, the CDR3 is TGTGCCACCGCGGCGCAGGGCACAGGTGAGCAGTTCTTC. Encoded protein: CATAAQGTGEQFF.

The sample holds many counts of this clonotype. V usage is TRBV18 and J usage is TRBJ1-1, with D hard to call. In germline, CDR1 is KGHSH, CDR2 LQKENI. The CDR3 consists of 13 residues. With 5 bases removed from V and 1 base from J, the gap between germline ends came to 8 bases. CDR3 sequence reads: CASSSTANTEAFF. Here the CDR3 DNA reads TGTGCCAGCTCATCTACAGCGAACACTGAAGCTTTCTTT.

This clonotype was counted at least ten times. V is TRBV5-6 and J is TRBJ2-7; no clear D. CDR1 and CDR2 from the germline V gene are SGHDT and YYEEEE. The V and J ends lost 3 bases and 5 bases respectively, with 15 bases between them. CDR3 length equals 14 residues. The CDR3 loop reads CASSSLTDSNEQYF. The CDR3 DNA follows: TGTGCCAGCAGCTCCCTTACAGACTCAAACGAGCAGTACTTC.

This clonotype was found a few times. The CDR3 is CASSHHSGRSYNEQFF. The CDR3 region has the DNA TGTGCCAGCAGCCACCATAGCGGGCGTTCCTACAATGAGCAGTTCTTC. The V gene is TRBV7-9, the J gene TRBJ2-1; TRBD2 matches at 7 bases. Trimming at V came to 5 bases and at J to 1 base, leaving 8 bases not matched to a gene. Looked up from germline, CDR1 is SEHNR and CDR2 is FQNEAQ (reference sequence). CDR3 length: 16 amino acids.

Comment on this clonotype: A much more abundant neighbour one base away suggests this may be a read error. V and J are TRBV27 and TRBJ1-2; D is undetermined. Germline lookup yields CDR1 MNHEY and CDR2 SMNVEV (reference sequence). The CDR3 sequence is 12 residues long. The CDR3 nucleotides read TGTGCCAGCAGGCCCCCAATGGGCGGCTACAACTTC. It codes for CASRPPMGGYNF.

The V and J genes are TRBV14 and TRBJ1-1; TRBD1 might be the D (6 bases). CDR1 and CDR2 from the germline V gene are SGHDN and FVKESK. V was pared by 3 bases and J by 3 bases, with 17 bases between. There are 16 residues in the CDR3. CDR3 sequence (DNA): TGTGCCAGCAGCCACGAGGTTAGGGGGGTTCACACTGAAGCTTTCTTT. Translated: CASSHEVRGVHTEAFF.

This clonotype has just a few counts. The chain is built from TRBV4-1 and TRBJ1-4; TRBD1 agrees at 7 bases. CDR1 MGHRA and CDR2 YSYEKL come from the germline V gene. The CDR3 has 16 residues. V dropped 0 bases and J dropped 2; count of bases not matched to a gene: 3. This CDR3 reads CASSQDRGGTNEKLFF. The CDR3 DNA sequence: TGCGCCAGCAGCCAAGATAGAGGGGGCACTAATGAAAAACTGTTTTTT.

The table lists this clonotype with a few counts. The chain couples TRBV20-1 to TRBJ1-1; D might be TRBD1 (5 bases). Germline loops: CDR1 DFQATT, CDR2 SNEGSKA (reference sequence). V lost 5 bases and J lost 1, with 11 bases in between. This CDR3 region has 13 residues. CDR3 bases: TGCAGTGCTTCAGGGTCAACGAACACTGAAGCTTTCTTT. Residues: CSASGSTNTEAFF.

This clonotype was found many times. The chain employs TRBV19 and TRBJ1-5; perhaps TRBD1 as D (5 bases). The CDR3 has 19 residues. The germline V gene encodes CDR1 LNHDA and CDR2 SQIVND (reference sequence). Between the trimmed V and J ends, which lost 4 bases and 2 bases, there was a span of 24 bases. The CDR3 bases are TGTGCCAGTAGTAGTTGGGGCGGGAGCTTGATATTGGGCAATCAGCCCCAGCATTTT. This sequence encodes CASSSWGGSLILGNQPQHF.

This clonotype has ten or more counts. The chain carries TRBV12-3 or TRBV12-4 and TRBJ2-7, with D unresolved. V was cut by 3 bases and J by 7 bases, with 16 bases left in between. The length of the CDR3 is 14 residues. The CDR3 DNA reads as TGTGCCAGCAGTTTCGCAGGTGGCGCTTCGGAGCAGTACTTC. It translates to CASSFAGGASEQYF.

The CDR3 protein is CASSWGNEKLFF. For the CDR3, the DNA is TGCGCCAGCAGCTGGGGGAATGAAAAACTGTTTTTT. The chain is built from TRBV5-1 and TRBJ1-4, with D possibly TRBD1 on 5 matching bases. This CDR3 region has 12 residues. Germline CDR1 SGHRS, CDR2 YFSETQ. Trimming shortened V by 3 bases and J by 5 bases, and 5 bases separated the two germline ends. The full variable domain, rest sourced from reference TRBV5-1 and TRBJ1-4, is KAGVTQTPRYLIKTRGQQVTLSCSPISGHRSVSWYQQTPGQGLQFLFEYFSETQRNKGNFPGRFSGRQFSNSRSEMNVSTLELGDSALYLCASSWGNEKLFFGSGTQLSVL.

The table lists this clonotype with a few counts. The chain carries TRBV7-2 and TRBJ1-2, with D perhaps TRBD1 (5 bases). The CDR3 sequence is 14 residues long. Germline V gives CDR1 SGHTA, CDR2 FQGNSA. Trimming removed 2 bases at V and 4 bases at J, with 11 bases between. Here the CDR3 DNA reads TGTGCCAGCAGCTTATACCAGGGTTCCTATGGCTACACCTTC. It is translated as CASSLYQGSYGYTF.

This clonotype occurred many times. DNA of the CDR3: TGTGCCACCAGTGATACCGGGACAGGCCGCCACGAGCAGTACTTC. As protein: CATSDTGTGRHEQYF. This chain joins TRBV24-1 and TRBJ2-7; 8 bases match TRBD1. CDR3 length equals 15 residues. Trimming removed 3 bases from V and 5 bases from J; junction bases left unmatched: 8. Germline loops: CDR1 KGHDR, CDR2 SFDVKD.

This clonotype was recorded at least ten times. V and J are TRBV20-1 and TRBJ2-1; no firm D call. V was trimmed by 1 base and J by 4 bases, leaving 8 bases between them. Germline V gene data show CDR1 as DFQATT and CDR2 as SNEGSKA (reference sequence). The length of the CDR3 is 13 residues. The CDR3 nucleotides read TGCAGTGCTAGAGCGAGCGCTTACAATGAGCAGTTCTTC. It yields the protein CSARASAYNEQFF.

This clonotype was found a few times. The chain is built from TRBV12-3 or TRBV12-4 and TRBJ1-2; D gene uncertain. V was trimmed by 7 bases and J by 1 base, leaving 25 bases between them. The CDR3 totals 18 residues. CDR3 protein: CASNLGGVQPQGNYGYTF. The CDR3 bases are TGTGCCAGCAACCTCGGAGGAGTCCAACCCCAAGGTAACTATGGCTACACCTTC.

There are many counts of this clonotype. The V gene is TRBV13, the J gene TRBJ2-7, with 9 bases identical to TRBD1. V lost 5 bases to trimming and J lost 7 bases; unmatched junction nucleotides: 6. The CDR3 runs to 13 residues. CDR1 is PRHDT and CDR2 is FYEKMQ in the germline V gene (reference sequence). The CDR3 sequence is CASSRDRAGEQYF. CDR3 nucleotide sequence: TGTGCCAGCAGCCGGGACAGGGCGGGAGAGCAGTACTTC.

This clonotype was seen repeatedly, ten times or more. This chain joins TRBV10-1 and TRBJ2-1, with TRBD1 identical over 9 bases. CDR1 is WNHNN, CDR2 SYGVQD, per germline (reference sequence). The CDR3 has 15 residues. V was clipped by 0 bases and J by 4 bases; unmatched bases: 1. CDR3 nucleotides: TGCGCCAGCAGTGAGTCCGGGACAGGGTACAATGAGCAGTTCTTC. This gives the protein CASSESGTGYNEQFF.

This clonotype was observed many times. J is TRBJ1-5 and V is TRBV20-1; 8 nucleotides match TRBD1. The germline CDR1 and CDR2 sequences are DFQATT and SNEGSKA (reference sequence). V lost 5 bases and J lost 11; bases outside the gene matches: 8. CDR3 size: 12 residues. The CDR3 here is CSAGTGMGAQHF. The CDR3 region has the DNA TGCAGTGCTGGGACAGGAATGGGGGCCCAGCATTTT.

The chain's CDR3 is CASRRGQGNQPQHF. The CDR3 DNA is TGCGCCAGCAGAAGGGGCCAGGGGAATCAGCCCCAGCATTTT. V gene TRBV10-2 combines with J gene TRBJ1-5; D possibly corresponds to TRBD1 (6 bases). Germline lookup yields CDR1 WSHSY and CDR2 SAAADI. The V end was cut by 6 bases, the J end by 4 bases, with 13 bases between. This CDR3 spans 14 amino acids.

This clonotype was seen ten or more times. V gene TRBV18 combines with J gene TRBJ1-6; 10 bases are shared with TRBD1. Looked up from germline, CDR1 is KGHSH and CDR2 is LQKENI. The CDR3 extends over 14 amino acids. The trim removed 4 bases at V and 9 bases at J, leaving 3 bases unmatched. The CDR3 DNA sequence: TGTGCCAGCTCACGACAGGGGGCGGGTTCACCCCTCCACTTT. Translation gives CASSRQGAGSPLHF.